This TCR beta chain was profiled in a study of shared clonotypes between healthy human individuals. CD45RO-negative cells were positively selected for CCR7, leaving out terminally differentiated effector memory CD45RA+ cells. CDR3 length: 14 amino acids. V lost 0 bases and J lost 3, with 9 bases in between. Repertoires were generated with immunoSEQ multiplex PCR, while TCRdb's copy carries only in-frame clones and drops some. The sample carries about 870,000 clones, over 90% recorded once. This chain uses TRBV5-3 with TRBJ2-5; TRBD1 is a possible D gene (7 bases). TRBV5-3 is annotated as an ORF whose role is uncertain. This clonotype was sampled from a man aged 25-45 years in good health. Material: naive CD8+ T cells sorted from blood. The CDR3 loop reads CARSLGGTEETQYF. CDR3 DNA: TGTGCCAGAAGCTTGGGCGGGACAGAAGAGACCCAGTACTTC.